Given below is one TCR beta chain in context. The data stem from a study of PD-1 blockade in mismatch repair-deficient tumors. Study at large: Patients had eleven to twelve mismatch repair-deficient cancer types and were previously treated and progressing.

TCRdb's table, derived via immunoSEQ multiplex PCR, lists solely in-frame clones and lacks some. This table holds 120,000 or so clones, 86% found once. The CDR3 is 15 amino acids. V was clipped by 4 bases and J by 5 bases; unmatched bases: 8. Germline V gene data show CDR1 as SEHNR and CDR2 as FQNEAQ (reference sequence). Mismatch repair deficiency was confirmed in all patients, by PCR or immunohistochemistry. The TCR originated in an adult with mismatch repair-deficient cancer. The chain is built from TRBV7-9 and TRBJ2-5, with 9 bases aligning to TRBD1. The specimen was peripheral blood, collected 44 weeks after starting pembrolizumab. CDR3 coding DNA: TGTGCCAGCAGCTCCGGGACAGGGCAAACGGAGACCCAGTACTTC. Its translation is CASSSGTGQTETQYF.